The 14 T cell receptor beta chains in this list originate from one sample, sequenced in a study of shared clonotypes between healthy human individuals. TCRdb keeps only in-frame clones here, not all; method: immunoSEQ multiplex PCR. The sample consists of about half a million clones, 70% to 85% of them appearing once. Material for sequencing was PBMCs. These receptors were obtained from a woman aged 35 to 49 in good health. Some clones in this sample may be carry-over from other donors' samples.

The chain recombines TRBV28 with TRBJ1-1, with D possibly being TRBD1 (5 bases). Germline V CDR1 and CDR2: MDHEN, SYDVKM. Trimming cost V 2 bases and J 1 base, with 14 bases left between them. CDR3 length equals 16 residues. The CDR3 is CASSLLTTVPNTEAFF. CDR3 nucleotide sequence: TGTGCCAGCAGTTTACTAACGACAGTCCCGAACACTGAAGCTTTCTTT.

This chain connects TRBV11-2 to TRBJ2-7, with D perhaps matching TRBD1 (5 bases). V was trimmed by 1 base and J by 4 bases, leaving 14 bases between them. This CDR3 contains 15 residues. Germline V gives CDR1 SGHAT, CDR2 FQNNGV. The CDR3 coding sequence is TGTGCCAGCAGCTTAGTAGTAGGGGCCTTTTACGAGCAGTACTTC. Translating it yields CASSLVVGAFYEQYF.

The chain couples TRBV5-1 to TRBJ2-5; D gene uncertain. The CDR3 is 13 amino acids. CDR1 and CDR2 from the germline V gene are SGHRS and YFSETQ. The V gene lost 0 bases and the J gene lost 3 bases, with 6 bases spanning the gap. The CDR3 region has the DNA TGCGCCAGCAGCTTGGTGGCAGAAGAGACCCAGTACTTC. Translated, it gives CASSLVAEETQYF.

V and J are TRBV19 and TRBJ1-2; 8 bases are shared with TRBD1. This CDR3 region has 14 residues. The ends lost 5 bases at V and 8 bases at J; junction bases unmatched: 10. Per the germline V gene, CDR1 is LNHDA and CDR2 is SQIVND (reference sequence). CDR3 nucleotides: TGTGCCAGTAGTCCAAGGACAGGGCTTTTCGGCTACACCTTC. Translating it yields CASSPRTGLFGYTF.

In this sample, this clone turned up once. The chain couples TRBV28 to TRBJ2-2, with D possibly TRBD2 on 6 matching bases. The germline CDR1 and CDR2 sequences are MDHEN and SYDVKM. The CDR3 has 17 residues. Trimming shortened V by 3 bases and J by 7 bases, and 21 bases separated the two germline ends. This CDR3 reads CASSFGAMGRRGGELFF. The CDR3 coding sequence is TGTGCCAGCAGTTTTGGGGCGATGGGACGGCGGGGCGGGGAGCTGTTTTTT.

CDR3 in DNA: TGTGCCAGCAGCCCGGGACTAGCGGAGCAAGAGACCCAGTACTTC. Its translation is CASSPGLAEQETQYF. The chain recombines TRBV11-3 with TRBJ2-5; 11 positions agree with TRBD2. The CDR3 loop spans 15 amino acids. Germline V gene sequence: CDR1 SGHNT, CDR2 YENEEA. J was trimmed by 2 bases and V by 5 bases; bases with no gene match: 4.

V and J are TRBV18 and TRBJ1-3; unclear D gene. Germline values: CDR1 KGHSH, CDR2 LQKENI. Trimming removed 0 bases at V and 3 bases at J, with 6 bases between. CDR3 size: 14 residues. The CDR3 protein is CASSPPPDGNTIYF. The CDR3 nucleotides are TGTGCCAGCTCACCACCCCCAGATGGAAACACCATATATTTT.

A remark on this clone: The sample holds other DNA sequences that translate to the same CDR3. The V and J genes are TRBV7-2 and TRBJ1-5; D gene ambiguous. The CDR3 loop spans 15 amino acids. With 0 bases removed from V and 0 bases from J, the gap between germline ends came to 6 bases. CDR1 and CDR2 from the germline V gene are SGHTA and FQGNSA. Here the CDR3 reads CASSLAGYSNQPQHF. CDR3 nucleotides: TGTGCCAGCAGCTTAGCAGGTTATAGCAATCAGCCCCAGCATTTT.

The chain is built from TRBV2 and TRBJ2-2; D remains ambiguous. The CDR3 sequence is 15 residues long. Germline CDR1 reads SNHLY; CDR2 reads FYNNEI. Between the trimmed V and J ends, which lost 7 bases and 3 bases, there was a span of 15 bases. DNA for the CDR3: TGTGCCAGCACGGGCCGGGTTGGGTACACCGGGGAGCTGTTTTTT. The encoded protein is CASTGRVGYTGELFF.

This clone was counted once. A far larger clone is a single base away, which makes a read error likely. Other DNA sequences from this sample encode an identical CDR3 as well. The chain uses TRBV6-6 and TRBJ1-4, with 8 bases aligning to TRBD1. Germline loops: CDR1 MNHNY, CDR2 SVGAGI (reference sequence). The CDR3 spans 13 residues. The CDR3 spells CASRQGNREKLFF. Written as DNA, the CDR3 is TGCGCCAGCAGACAGGGGAATCGGGAAAAACTGTTTTTT.

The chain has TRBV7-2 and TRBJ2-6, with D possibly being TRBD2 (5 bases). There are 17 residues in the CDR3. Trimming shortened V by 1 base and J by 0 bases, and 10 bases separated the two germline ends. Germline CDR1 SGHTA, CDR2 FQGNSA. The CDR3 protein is CASSLGGALSGANVLTF. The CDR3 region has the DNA TGTGCCAGCAGCTTAGGGGGAGCCCTCTCTGGGGCCAACGTCCTGACTTTC.

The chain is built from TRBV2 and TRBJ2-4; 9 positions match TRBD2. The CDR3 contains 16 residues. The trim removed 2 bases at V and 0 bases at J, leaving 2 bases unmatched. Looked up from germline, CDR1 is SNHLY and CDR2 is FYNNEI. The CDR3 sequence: CASSERREGAKNIQYF. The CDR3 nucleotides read TGTGCCAGCAGTGAACGGCGGGAGGGAGCCAAAAACATTCAGTACTTC.

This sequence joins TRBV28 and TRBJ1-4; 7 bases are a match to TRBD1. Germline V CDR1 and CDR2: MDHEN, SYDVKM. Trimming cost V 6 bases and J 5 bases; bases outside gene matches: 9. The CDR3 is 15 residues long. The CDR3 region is CASRSRQGGNEKLFF. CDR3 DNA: TGTGCCAGCAGATCTCGACAGGGCGGAAATGAAAAACTGTTTTTT.

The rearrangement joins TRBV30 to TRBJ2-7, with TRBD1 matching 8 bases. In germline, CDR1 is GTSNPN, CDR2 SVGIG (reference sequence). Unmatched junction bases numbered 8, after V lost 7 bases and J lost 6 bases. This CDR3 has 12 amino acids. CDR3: CAFHQGAGEQYF. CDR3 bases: TGTGCCTTCCACCAGGGGGCTGGCGAGCAGTACTTC. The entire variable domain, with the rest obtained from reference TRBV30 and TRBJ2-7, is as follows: SQTIHQWPATLVQPVGSPLSLECTVEGTSNPNLYWYRQAAGRGLQLLFYSVGIGQISSEVPQNLSASRPQDRQFILSSKKLLLSDSGFYLCAFHQGAGEQYFGPGTRLTVT.